This TCR beta chain stems from a study of T cells in Graves' hyperthyroidism and ophthalmopathy. Study outcomes and limitations: Most expanded thyroid clonotypes above 0.001 also appeared in blood.

This clonotype turned up a few times. Its antigen is unknown. With a duration under 2 months, the hyperthyroidism was newly diagnosed in patients aged 18 to 65. Patients having uncontrolled infection, another autoimmune disease, pregnancy or lactation were not included. Fresh peripheral blood, approximately 10 ml, was the source of the PBMCs. TCR beta CDR3 regions were amplified from RNA. When the TCR CDR3 underwent first-round RT-PCR, the HTBI primer set was used. TCRdb re-analysed the multiplex PCR reads in MiXCR, keeping a single row per CDR3 protein. The repertoire holds about 360,000 distinct CDR3 sequences, around a sixth seen once, with about 30% in the top ten. The V and J ends lost 3 bases and 9 bases, in that order; junction bases with no gene match: 5. The CDR3 spans 15 residues. Germline CDR1 reads SGHRS; CDR2 reads YFSETQ.

Sequencing was carried out using blood. This chain connects TRBV5-1 to TRBJ2-1; 14 positions match TRBD2. The sequence derives from a woman under 30 with Graves' hyperthyroidism that later progressed to Graves' ophthalmopathy. Written as DNA, the CDR3 is TGCGCCAGCAGCTGGGGGACTAGCGGGAGTACTGAGCAGTTCTTC. It encodes CASSWGTSGSTEQFF.